The rows below give T cell receptor beta chains drawn from one sample of a study of T-cell reconstitution after alpha-beta-depleted transplantation in children. Each CDR3 protein gets one entry after TCRdb re-called the PCR reads with MiXCR. The sample lists roughly 500,000 distinct CDR3 sequences, about 31% occurring once. The sample in question was PBMCs from the stem cell graft donor, obtained from the stem cell graft. All receptors come from a human donor who donated a stem cell graft to a child with aplastic anemia. The CDR3 runs from the conserved cysteine through the conserved F or W. D genes are given only for firm matches. Only some rows state a clone size, as once, few, many or a class for expanded clones.

clone size: -; J gene: TRBJ2-3; D gene: TRBD2; V gene: TRBV6-5; CDR3 DNA: TGTGCCAGCAGTTTCGTCAGCGGGAGACTGCCAGATACGCAGTATTTT; CDR3 protein: CASSFVSGRLPDTQYF
clone size: -; J gene: TRBJ2-3; D gene: -; V gene: TRBV14; CDR3 DNA: TGTGCCAGCAGTCCTTCCAGGGCGTTTGTGTTAACAGATACGCAGTATTTT; CDR3 protein: CASSPSRAFVLTDTQYF
clone size: few; J gene: TRBJ2-5; D gene: -; V gene: TRBV9; CDR3 DNA: TGTGCCAGCAGCGTACAGGGTTTCGGCGAGACCCAGTACTTC; CDR3 protein: CASSVQGFGETQYF
clone size: once; J gene: TRBJ1-2; D gene: -; V gene: TRBV10-3; CDR3 DNA: TGTGCCATCAGTGACGCATTCTCTAACTATGGCTACACCTTC; CDR3 protein: CAISDAFSNYGYTF
clone size: few; J gene: TRBJ2-7; D gene: TRBD2; V gene: TRBV6-2/TRBV6-3; CDR3 DNA: TGTGCCAGCAGTTCGAGTGGTAGCGGGAGAGGATACGAGCAGTACTTC; CDR3 protein: CASSSSGSGRGYEQYF
clone size: -; J gene: TRBJ2-3; D gene: -; V gene: TRBV4-1; CDR3 DNA: TGCGCCAGCAGCCAATTAAGCACAGATACGCAGTATTTT; CDR3 protein: CASSQLSTDTQYF
clone size: few; J gene: TRBJ1-5; D gene: -; V gene: TRBV6-5; CDR3 DNA: TGTGCCAGCAGTTACTCGACACGAAGGGAGTATAGCAATCAGCCCCAGCATTTT; CDR3 protein: CASSYSTRREYSNQPQHF
clone size: -; J gene: TRBJ1-1; D gene: TRBD1; V gene: TRBV10-3; CDR3 DNA: TGTGCCATCAGTGAGCGACAGGGAGGAGGATCCGAAGCTTTCTTT; CDR3 protein: CAISERQGGGSEAFF
clone size: -; J gene: TRBJ2-5; D gene: TRBD2; V gene: TRBV12-3/TRBV12-4; CDR3 DNA: TGTGCCAGCAGTTTTGGGGGGGTAGAGACCCAGTACTTC; CDR3 protein: CASSFGGVETQYF
clone size: few; J gene: TRBJ2-2; D gene: -; V gene: TRBV20-1; CDR3 DNA: TGCAGTGCGGCGGTCGGGGGAGTAACCGGGGAGCTGTTTTTT; CDR3 protein: CSAAVGGVTGELFF
clone size: -; J gene: TRBJ2-3; D gene: TRBD2; V gene: TRBV7-2; CDR3 DNA: TGTGCCAGCAGCCGACGGGGGGGAGGGTTATCAGATACGCAGTATTTT; CDR3 protein: CASSRRGGGLSDTQYF
clone size: few; J gene: TRBJ1-1; D gene: -; V gene: TRBV29-1; CDR3 DNA: TGCAGCGTTGTCTCTGGGGGCAGTTTGAACACTGAAGCTTTCTTT; CDR3 protein: CSVVSGGSLNTEAFF
clone size: few; J gene: TRBJ1-3; D gene: -; V gene: TRBV7-2; CDR3 DNA: TGTGCCAGCAGCTCCGGGGGCAGCTACTCTGGAAACACCATATATTTT; CDR3 protein: CASSSGGSYSGNTIYF
clone size: few; J gene: TRBJ2-2; D gene: -; V gene: TRBV7-9; CDR3 DNA: TGTGCCAGCAGCTTAGCGAACGGGGAGCTGTTTTTT; CDR3 protein: CASSLANGELFF
clone size: few; J gene: TRBJ2-7; D gene: TRBD2; V gene: TRBV20-1; CDR3 DNA: TGCAGTGCTAGAGGACCGGGACTAGAGGGCTCCGAGCAGTACTTC; CDR3 protein: CSARGPGLEGSEQYF
clone size: -; J gene: TRBJ1-1; D gene: -; V gene: TRBV18; CDR3 DNA: TGTGCCAGCTCACCCTCGGGAATCTTGAACACTGAAGCTTTCTTT; CDR3 protein: CASSPSGILNTEAFF
clone size: few; J gene: TRBJ2-3; D gene: TRBD2; V gene: TRBV6-1; CDR3 DNA: TGTGCCAGTAGGCTAGCGGGATCCATTAGCACAGATACGCAGTATTTT; CDR3 protein: CASRLAGSISTDTQYF
clone size: -; J gene: TRBJ1-1; D gene: TRBD1; V gene: TRBV18; CDR3 DNA: TGTGCCAGCTCACCATCGGGACAGGGCAACACTGAAGCTTTCTTT; CDR3 protein: CASSPSGQGNTEAFF
clone size: few; J gene: TRBJ1-2; D gene: -; V gene: TRBV12-3/TRBV12-4; CDR3 DNA: TGTGCCAGCAGCCCCTCGGACTATGGCTACACCTTC; CDR3 protein: CASSPSDYGYTF
clone size: few; J gene: TRBJ2-5; D gene: TRBD2; V gene: TRBV12-3/TRBV12-4; CDR3 DNA: TGTGCCAGCAGTTTAAGGGGGGGGCTAGCGGGGGAAGAGACCCAGTACTTC; CDR3 protein: CASSLRGGLAGEETQYF
clone size: -; J gene: TRBJ2-7; D gene: -; V gene: TRBV13; CDR3 DNA: TGTGCCAGCAGCTTGGAAAACCGGGTGGGAGAGCAGTACTTC; CDR3 protein: CASSLENRVGEQYF
clone size: -; J gene: TRBJ2-1; D gene: -; V gene: TRBV6-1; CDR3 DNA: TGTGCCAGCACCCACAAGCTAGGCAATGAGCAGTTCTTC; CDR3 protein: CASTHKLGNEQFF
clone size: -; J gene: TRBJ1-1; D gene: TRBD1; V gene: TRBV28; CDR3 DNA: TGTGCCAGCAGTACACAGGGGATAGAAGCTTTCTTT; CDR3 protein: CASSTQGIEAFF
clone size: few; J gene: TRBJ1-5; D gene: -; V gene: TRBV15; CDR3 DNA: TGTGCCACCAGCAGAGATAAGTCACAGGGCCGCCTCGGGGGCAATCAGCCCCAGCATTTT; CDR3 protein: CATSRDKSQGRLGGNQPQHF
clone size: few; J gene: TRBJ2-7; D gene: -; V gene: TRBV6-1; CDR3 DNA: TGTGCCAGCAGTAAAGCCCAAAGCTCCTACGAGCAGTACTTC; CDR3 protein: CASSKAQSSYEQYF
clone size: few; J gene: TRBJ1-4; D gene: -; V gene: TRBV29-1; CDR3 DNA: TGCAGCGTTGCTCGAACAGAAAAACTGTTTTTT; CDR3 protein: CSVARTEKLFF
clone size: -; J gene: TRBJ2-3; D gene: -; V gene: TRBV20-1; CDR3 DNA: TGCAGTGCTCGTTTAACGACGCAGTATTTT; CDR3 protein: CSARLTTQYF
clone size: few; J gene: TRBJ1-6; D gene: -; V gene: TRBV10-3; CDR3 DNA: TGTGCCATCAGTAAGGCCGGCGGACAACAGGCACCCCTCCACTTT; CDR3 protein: CAISKAGGQQAPLHF
clone size: -; J gene: TRBJ2-1; D gene: -; V gene: TRBV5-1; CDR3 DNA: TGCGCCAGCAGGGCGGTGGACTCCTATACGGGGTACAATGAGCAGTTCTTC; CDR3 protein: CASRAVDSYTGYNEQFF
clone size: -; J gene: TRBJ2-5; D gene: TRBD2; V gene: TRBV2; CDR3 DNA: TGTGCCAGCAGTGATAGGGGACTATGGTCGACCCAGTACTTC; CDR3 protein: CASSDRGLWSTQYF
clone size: -; J gene: TRBJ2-2; D gene: TRBD2; V gene: TRBV12-3/TRBV12-4; CDR3 DNA: TGTGCCAGCAGGCAACTAGCGGGAGATCTCGGGGAGCTGTTTTTT; CDR3 protein: CASRQLAGDLGELFF
clone size: few; J gene: TRBJ2-7; D gene: -; V gene: TRBV20-1; CDR3 DNA: TGCAGTGCTAGTACAGGTTCCTACGAGCAGTACTTC; CDR3 protein: CSASTGSYEQYF
clone size: -; J gene: TRBJ2-5; D gene: -; V gene: TRBV28; CDR3 DNA: TGTGCCAGCAGAAGGGGCAGTGAAGAGACCCAGTACTTC; CDR3 protein: CASRRGSEETQYF
clone size: -; J gene: TRBJ2-3; D gene: TRBD2; V gene: TRBV7-2; CDR3 DNA: TGTGCCAGCAGCTTATCGATCGGGACTAGCGGCACAGATACGCAGTATTTT; CDR3 protein: CASSLSIGTSGTDTQYF
clone size: -; J gene: TRBJ2-7; D gene: -; V gene: TRBV6-5; CDR3 DNA: TGTGCCAGCAGTTACTCTATGGGCGAGTACGAGCAGTACTTC; CDR3 protein: CASSYSMGEYEQYF
clone size: few; J gene: TRBJ1-1; D gene: -; V gene: TRBV12-3/TRBV12-4; CDR3 DNA: TGTGCCAGCAGTTTAGCGCCCAACCAGGCTTTCTTT; CDR3 protein: CASSLAPNQAFF
clone size: -; J gene: TRBJ2-1; D gene: TRBD2; V gene: TRBV4-2; CDR3 DNA: TGTGCCAGCAGCCAAGCCGGGACTAGCGGGAGGAATGAGCAGTTCTTC; CDR3 protein: CASSQAGTSGRNEQFF
clone size: -; J gene: TRBJ1-1; D gene: -; V gene: TRBV5-1; CDR3 DNA: TGCGCCAGCAGCTTGAGGGACCCGAACACTGAAGCTTTCTTT; CDR3 protein: CASSLRDPNTEAFF
clone size: few; J gene: TRBJ2-3; D gene: TRBD1; V gene: TRBV10-3; CDR3 DNA: TGTGCCATCAGTGAGCTTGGACAGGGGGTTGGAGATACGCAGTATTTT; CDR3 protein: CAISELGQGVGDTQYF
clone size: once; J gene: TRBJ2-1; D gene: TRBD2; V gene: TRBV11-2; CDR3 DNA: TGTGCCAGCAGCTTAGGCGCCCGCGGGAGATCCTACAATGAGCAGTTCTTC; CDR3 protein: CASSLGARGRSYNEQFF
clone size: few; J gene: TRBJ1-1; D gene: TRBD1; V gene: TRBV20-1; CDR3 DNA: TGCAGTGCTACGTTTGGGACAGACACTGAAGCTTTCTTT; CDR3 protein: CSATFGTDTEAFF
clone size: -; J gene: TRBJ1-5; D gene: -; V gene: TRBV12-3/TRBV12-4; CDR3 DNA: TGTGCCAGCAGTTTAGCGGCGGATCAGCCCCAGCATTTT; CDR3 protein: CASSLAADQPQHF
clone size: few; J gene: TRBJ1-1; D gene: TRBD1; V gene: TRBV29-1; CDR3 DNA: TGCAGCTCCTACCCCCGGACAGGGGTCTCTGAAGCTTTCTTT; CDR3 protein: CSSYPRTGVSEAFF
clone size: -; J gene: TRBJ2-7; D gene: TRBD1; V gene: TRBV24-1; CDR3 DNA: TGTGCCACCAGTGACAAAAGGACAGGTGGCCCCCGAGCCTACGAGCAGTACTTC; CDR3 protein: CATSDKRTGGPRAYEQYF
clone size: -; J gene: TRBJ2-4; D gene: TRBD1; V gene: TRBV18; CDR3 DNA: TGTGCCAGCTCAGCACAGGGGGCATCGGCCAAAAACATTCAGTACTTC; CDR3 protein: CASSAQGASAKNIQYF
clone size: few; J gene: TRBJ2-3; D gene: -; V gene: TRBV12-3/TRBV12-4; CDR3 DNA: TGTGCCAGCAGGGGAATGAGCACAGATACGCAGTATTTT; CDR3 protein: CASRGMSTDTQYF
clone size: few; J gene: TRBJ1-6; D gene: -; V gene: TRBV5-1; CDR3 DNA: TGCGCCAGCAGCCCGGCGATCGGGGAGAAGGGTTCACCCCTCCACTTT; CDR3 protein: CASSPAIGEKGSPLHF
clone size: -; J gene: TRBJ1-1; D gene: -; V gene: TRBV29-1; CDR3 DNA: TGCAGCGTTGTAGTACAGACGAACACTGAAGCTTTCTTT; CDR3 protein: CSVVVQTNTEAFF
clone size: -; J gene: TRBJ2-2; D gene: -; V gene: TRBV20-1; CDR3 DNA: TGCAGTGCGAGCGGGCCTGCGATCGGGGAGCTGTTTTTT; CDR3 protein: CSASGPAIGELFF
clone size: -; J gene: TRBJ1-3; D gene: -; V gene: TRBV7-9; CDR3 DNA: TGTGCCAGCAGCCAGAGGGGGAGTGGAAACACCATATATTTT; CDR3 protein: CASSQRGSGNTIYF
clone size: few; J gene: TRBJ1-1; D gene: -; V gene: TRBV7-2; CDR3 DNA: TGTGCCAGCAGCCCTACCGGTCTCACAGTGAACACTGAAGCTTTCTTT; CDR3 protein: CASSPTGLTVNTEAFF
clone size: -; J gene: TRBJ1-1; D gene: -; V gene: TRBV4-2; CDR3 DNA: TGTGCCAGCAGCCAAGAGAGGACGAACACTGAAGCTTTCTTT; CDR3 protein: CASSQERTNTEAFF
clone size: -; J gene: TRBJ1-2; D gene: -; V gene: TRBV28; CDR3 DNA: TGTGCCAGCCGGGACATAGACTATGGCTACACCTTC; CDR3 protein: CASRDIDYGYTF
clone size: -; J gene: TRBJ1-1; D gene: TRBD1; V gene: TRBV12-5; CDR3 DNA: TGTGCTAGTGGTTTGACCGGGACAGGGACGAACACTGAAGCTTTCTTT; CDR3 protein: CASGLTGTGTNTEAFF